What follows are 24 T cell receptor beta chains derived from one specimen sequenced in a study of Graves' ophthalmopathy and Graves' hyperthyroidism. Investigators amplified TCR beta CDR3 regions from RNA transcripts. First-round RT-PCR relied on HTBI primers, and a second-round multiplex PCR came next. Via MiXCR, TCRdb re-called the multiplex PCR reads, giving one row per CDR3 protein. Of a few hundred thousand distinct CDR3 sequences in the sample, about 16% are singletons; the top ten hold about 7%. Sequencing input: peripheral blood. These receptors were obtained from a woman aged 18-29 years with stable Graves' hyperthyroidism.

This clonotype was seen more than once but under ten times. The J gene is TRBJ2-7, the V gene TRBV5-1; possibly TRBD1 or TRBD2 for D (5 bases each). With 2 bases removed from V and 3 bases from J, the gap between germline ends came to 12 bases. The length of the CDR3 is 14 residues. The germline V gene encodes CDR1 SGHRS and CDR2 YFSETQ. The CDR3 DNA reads TGCGCCAGCAGCTTCCGGGACGGGATCTACGAGCAGTACTTC. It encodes CASSFRDGIYEQYF.

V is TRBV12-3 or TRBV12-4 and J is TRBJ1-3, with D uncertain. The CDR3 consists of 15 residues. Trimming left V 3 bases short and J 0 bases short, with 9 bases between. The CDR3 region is CASSFVLHSGNTIYF. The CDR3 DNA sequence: TGTGCCAGCAGTTTTGTCCTACACTCTGGAAACACCATATATTTT.

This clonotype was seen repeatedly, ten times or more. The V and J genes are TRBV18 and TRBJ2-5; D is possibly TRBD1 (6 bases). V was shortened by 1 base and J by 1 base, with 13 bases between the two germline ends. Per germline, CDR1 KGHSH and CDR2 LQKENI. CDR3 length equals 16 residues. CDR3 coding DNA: TGTGCCAGCTCACCACTCCGGACAGCAGCCCAAGAGACCCAGTACTTC. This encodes CASSPLRTAAQETQYF.

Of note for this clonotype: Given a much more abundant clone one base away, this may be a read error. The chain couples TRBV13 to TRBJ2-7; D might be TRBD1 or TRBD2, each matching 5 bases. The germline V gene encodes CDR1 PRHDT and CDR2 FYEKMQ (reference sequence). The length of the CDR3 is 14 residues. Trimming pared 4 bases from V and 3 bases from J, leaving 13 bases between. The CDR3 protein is CASSSGPPLYEQYF. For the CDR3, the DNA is TGTGCCAGCAGCTCGGGACCCCCCCTCTACGAGCAGTACTTC.

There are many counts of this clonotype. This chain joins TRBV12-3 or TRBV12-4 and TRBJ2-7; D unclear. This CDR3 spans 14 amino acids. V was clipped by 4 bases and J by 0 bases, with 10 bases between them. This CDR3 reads CASSSSPSSYEQYF. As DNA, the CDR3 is TGTGCCAGCAGTTCATCTCCGTCCTCCTACGAGCAGTACTTC.

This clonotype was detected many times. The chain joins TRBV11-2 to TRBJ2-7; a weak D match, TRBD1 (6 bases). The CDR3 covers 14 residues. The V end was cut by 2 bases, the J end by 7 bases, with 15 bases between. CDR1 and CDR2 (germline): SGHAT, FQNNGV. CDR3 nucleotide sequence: TGTGCCAGCAGCTTATCCGGGACAACGAGGGAGCAGTACTTC. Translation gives CASSLSGTTREQYF.

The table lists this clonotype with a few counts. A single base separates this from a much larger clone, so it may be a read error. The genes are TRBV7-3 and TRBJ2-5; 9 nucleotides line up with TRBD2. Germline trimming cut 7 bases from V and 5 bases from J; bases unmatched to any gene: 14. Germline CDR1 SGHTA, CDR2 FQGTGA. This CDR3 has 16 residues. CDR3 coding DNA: TGTGCCAGCATCCCCTCGGGCGGGGGGGCTCGGGAGACCCAGTACTTC. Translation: CASIPSGGGARETQYF.

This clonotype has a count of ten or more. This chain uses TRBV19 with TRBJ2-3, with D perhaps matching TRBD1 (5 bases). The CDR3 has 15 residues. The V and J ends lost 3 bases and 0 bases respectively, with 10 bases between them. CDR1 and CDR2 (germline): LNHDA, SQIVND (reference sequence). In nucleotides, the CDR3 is TGTGCCAGTAGTATCAGACAGTTCAGCACAGATACGCAGTATTTT. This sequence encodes CASSIRQFSTDTQYF.

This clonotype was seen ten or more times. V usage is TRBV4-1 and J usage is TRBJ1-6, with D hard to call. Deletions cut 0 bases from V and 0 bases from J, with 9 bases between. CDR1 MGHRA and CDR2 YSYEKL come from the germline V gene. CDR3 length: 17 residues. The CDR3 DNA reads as TGCGCCAGCAGCCAAGATCGAGCGAGCTCCTATAATTCACCCCTCCACTTT. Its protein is CASSQDRASSYNSPLHF.

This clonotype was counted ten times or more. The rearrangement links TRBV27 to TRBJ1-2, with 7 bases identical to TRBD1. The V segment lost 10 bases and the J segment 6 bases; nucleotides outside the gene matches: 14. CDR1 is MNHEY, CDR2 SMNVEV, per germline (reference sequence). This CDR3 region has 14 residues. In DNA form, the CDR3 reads TGTGCCACCCAGTCTGGGGACAGTTCGAATGGCTACACCTTC. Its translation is CATQSGDSSNGYTF.

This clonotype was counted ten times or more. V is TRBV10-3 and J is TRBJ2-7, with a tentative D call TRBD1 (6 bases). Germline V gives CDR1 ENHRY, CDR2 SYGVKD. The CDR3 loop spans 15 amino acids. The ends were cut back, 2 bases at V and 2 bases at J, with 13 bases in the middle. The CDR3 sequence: CAISEGQGPTYEQYF. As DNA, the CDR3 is TGTGCCATCAGTGAGGGGCAGGGGCCCACCTACGAGCAGTACTTC.

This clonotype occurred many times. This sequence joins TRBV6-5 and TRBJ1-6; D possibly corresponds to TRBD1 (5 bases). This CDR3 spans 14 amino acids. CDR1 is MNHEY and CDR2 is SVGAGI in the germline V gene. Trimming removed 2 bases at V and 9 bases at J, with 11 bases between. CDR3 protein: CASSYDSSSSPLHF. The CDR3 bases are TGTGCCAGCAGTTACGACAGTTCGAGTTCACCCCTCCACTTT.

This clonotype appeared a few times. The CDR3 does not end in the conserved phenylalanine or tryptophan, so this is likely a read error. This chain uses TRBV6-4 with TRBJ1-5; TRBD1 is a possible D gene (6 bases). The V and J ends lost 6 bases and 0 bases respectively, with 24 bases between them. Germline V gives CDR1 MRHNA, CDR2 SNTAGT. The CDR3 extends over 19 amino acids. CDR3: CASSHQTGKIPNSNQPQHL. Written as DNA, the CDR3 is TGTGCCAGCAGCCACCAAACAGGGAAGATACCCAATAGCAATCAGCCCCAGCATTTA.

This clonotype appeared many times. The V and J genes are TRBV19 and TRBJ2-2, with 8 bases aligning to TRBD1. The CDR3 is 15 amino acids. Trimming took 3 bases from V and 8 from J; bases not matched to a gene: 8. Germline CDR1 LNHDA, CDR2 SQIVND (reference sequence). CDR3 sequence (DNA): TGTGCCAGTAGTATCAACGGACAGGGAAGGGGGGAGCTGTTTTTT. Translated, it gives CASSINGQGRGELFF.

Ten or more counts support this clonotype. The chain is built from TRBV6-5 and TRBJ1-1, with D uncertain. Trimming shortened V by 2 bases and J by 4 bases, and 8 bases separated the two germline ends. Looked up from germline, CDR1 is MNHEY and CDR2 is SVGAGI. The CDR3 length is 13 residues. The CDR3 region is CASSYKEGTEAFF. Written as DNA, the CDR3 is TGTGCCAGCAGTTACAAGGAGGGCACTGAAGCTTTCTTT.

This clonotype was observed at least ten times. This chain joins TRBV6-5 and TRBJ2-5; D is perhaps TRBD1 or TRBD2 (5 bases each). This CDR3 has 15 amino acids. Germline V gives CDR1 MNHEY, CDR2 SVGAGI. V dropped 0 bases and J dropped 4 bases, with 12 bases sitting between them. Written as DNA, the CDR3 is TGTGCCAGCAGTTACTCGAGACGGGGCCGAGAGACCCAGTACTTC. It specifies CASSYSRRGRETQYF.

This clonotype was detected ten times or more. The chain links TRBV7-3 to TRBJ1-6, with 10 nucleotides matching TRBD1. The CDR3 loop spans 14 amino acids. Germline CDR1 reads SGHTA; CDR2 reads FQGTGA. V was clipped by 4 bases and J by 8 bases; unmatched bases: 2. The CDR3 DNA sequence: TGTGCCAGCAGCTGGGACAGGGGTCATTCACCCCTCCACTTT. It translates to CASSWDRGHSPLHF.

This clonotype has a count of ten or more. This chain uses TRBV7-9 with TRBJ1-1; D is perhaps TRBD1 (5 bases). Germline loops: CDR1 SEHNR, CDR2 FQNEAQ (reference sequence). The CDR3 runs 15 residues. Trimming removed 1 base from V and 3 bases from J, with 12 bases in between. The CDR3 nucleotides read TGTGCCAGCAGCTTAGTGTTAGGGGTGTACACTGAAGCTTTCTTT. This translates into CASSLVLGVYTEAFF. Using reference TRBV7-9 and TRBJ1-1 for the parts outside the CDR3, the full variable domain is DTGVSQNPRHKITKRGQNVTFRCDPISEHNRLYWYRQTLGQGPEFLTYFQNEAQLEKSRLLSDRFSAERPKGSFSTLEIQRTEQGDSAMYLCASSLVLGVYTEAFFGQGTRLTVV.

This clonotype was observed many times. The CDR3 coding sequence is TGTGCCAGTAGTCCGGGGGTGAGGCGTGACACTGAAGCTTTCTTT. It codes for CASSPGVRRDTEAFF. The J gene is TRBJ1-1, the V gene TRBV19; TRBD1 might be the D (5 bases). Germline CDR1 reads LNHDA; CDR2 reads SQIVND (reference sequence). Trimming stripped 5 bases from V and 3 bases from J, with 16 bases between. There are 15 residues in the CDR3.

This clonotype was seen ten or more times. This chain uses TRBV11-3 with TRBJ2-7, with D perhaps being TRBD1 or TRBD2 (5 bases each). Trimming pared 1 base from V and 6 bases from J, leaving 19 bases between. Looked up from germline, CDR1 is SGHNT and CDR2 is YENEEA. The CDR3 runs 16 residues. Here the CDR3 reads CASSLGGRGPPGEQYF. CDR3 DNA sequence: TGTGCCAGCAGCTTAGGCGGTCGGGGACCTCCGGGCGAGCAGTACTTC.

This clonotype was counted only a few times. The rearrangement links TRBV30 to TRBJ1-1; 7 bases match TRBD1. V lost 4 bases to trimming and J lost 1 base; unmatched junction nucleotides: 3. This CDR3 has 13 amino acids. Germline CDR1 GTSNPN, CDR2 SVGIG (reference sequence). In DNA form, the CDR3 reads TGTGCCTGGACAGGGGGGAGGAACACTGAAGCTTTCTTT. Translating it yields CAWTGGRNTEAFF.

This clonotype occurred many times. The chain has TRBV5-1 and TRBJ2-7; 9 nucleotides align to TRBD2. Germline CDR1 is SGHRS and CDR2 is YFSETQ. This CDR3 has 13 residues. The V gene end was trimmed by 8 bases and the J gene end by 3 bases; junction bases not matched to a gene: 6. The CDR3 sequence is CASRAGGGYEQYF. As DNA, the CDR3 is TGCGCCAGTCGAGCGGGGGGAGGCTACGAGCAGTACTTC.

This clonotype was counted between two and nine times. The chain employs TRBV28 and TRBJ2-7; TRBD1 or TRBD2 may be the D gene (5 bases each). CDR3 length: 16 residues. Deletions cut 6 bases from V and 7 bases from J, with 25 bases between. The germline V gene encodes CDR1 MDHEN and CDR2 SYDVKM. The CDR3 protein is CASSPRDAVRLGEQYF. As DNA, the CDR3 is TGTGCCAGCAGCCCTAGGGACGCAGTACGCCTAGGGGAGCAGTACTTC. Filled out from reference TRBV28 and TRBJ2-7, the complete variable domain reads DVKVTQSSRYLVKRTGEKVFLECVQDMDHENMFWYRQDPGLGLRLIYFSYDVKMKEKGDIPEGYSVSREKKERFSLILESASTNQTSMYLCASSPRDAVRLGEQYFGPGTRLTVT.

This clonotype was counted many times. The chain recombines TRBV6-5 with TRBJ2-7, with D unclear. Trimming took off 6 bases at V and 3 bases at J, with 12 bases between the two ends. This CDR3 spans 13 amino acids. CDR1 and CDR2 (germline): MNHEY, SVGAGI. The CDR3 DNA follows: TGTGCCAGCAGCGTGGGTTCCGTCTACGAGCAGTACTTC. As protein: CASSVGSVYEQYF.